This T cell receptor (beta chain) is from a study of blood T cell repertoires in COVID-19 (dated by TCRdb to 2019 to 2021). Regarding the complete study: The collaborator samples originated in the United States, Italy and Spain and spanned the acute and convalescent phases of COVID-19. The material from the prospective study consisted of cDNA or gDNA derived from T cells, B-cell-depleted T cells, or PBMCs. The dataset comprised deeply sampled blood TCRbeta repertoires from subjects exposed to, actively infected with, or recovered from COVID-19. The repertoires were made available in a free public database intended to serve as a resource for research on the immune response to SARS-CoV-2. The samples were drawn from two sources: the first 160 participants of the ongoing ImmuneRACE study, and some 1,300 subjects contributed by 6 global collaborators. A de-identified subject ID, COVID-19 status, age in years and sex were almost always included in the sample metadata. Where HLA class I and class II types were available, the types were taken from metadata supplied by the sample provider, not from assay-based typing. The study at large found these results: How much clinical and demographic metadata was included differed by source and by participant, and the metadata was provided uncurated.

Collaborating institutions collected whole blood in K2EDTA tubes following their own protocols. For TCRbeta analysis, collaborator samples were shipped as frozen whole blood, as isolated PBMCs, or as DNA extracted from either sample type. Points on this clone: It has no known antigen specificity. Base qualities are not recorded, but no much larger clone differs from it by a single base.

The CDR3 contains 16 residues, cysteine and phenylalanine counted. Only CDR3 DNA is held: 48 bases, read in frame from base 1. Taken from the germline V gene, the CDR1 and CDR2 loops are MGHRA and YSYEKL. V ends up 3 bases short and J 1 base short, with an unmatched junction base count of 6. TCRbeta CDR3 regions were amplified from genomic DNA using the immunoSEQ Assay, a bias-controlled multiplex PCR. Under the source paper's analysis protocol: The number of nucleated cells in each sample was estimated from the amplification of reference gene primers within the assay. To quantify the absolute abundance of each unique TCRbeta CDR3 rearrangement, sequence reads were collapsed and filtered. Productive Simpson clonality was computed per sample as the square root of Simpson's diversity index over productive rearrangements. TCRdb mirrors the immuneACCESS table, restricted to in-frame sequences. Some clones are absent from its copies; in checked studies, under half trace to an unresolved V gene, and the reason for the others is unknown. The V and J calls and the clone size are those of that table, but D and trimming were determined from the DNA. The sample data list roughly 300,000 clones, and around 83% of these were observed just once. The ten most abundant clones make up roughly 1.1% of the sample.

This TCR derives from a woman between 50 and 59 years old with acute or convalescent COVID-19. The sequenced material came from peripheral blood. The V and J segments used are TRBV4-1 and TRBJ1-1, and 9 junctional nucleotides match TRBD1. The DNA sequence reads TGCGCCAGCAGCCAGGTTCTGGGACAGGGGAACACTGAAGCTTTCTTT. It translates to CASSQVLGQGNTEAFF.